The 18 T cell receptor beta chains below all came from one sample that was sequenced in a study of T cell changes during pregnancy in multiple sclerosis. Clones were read by immunoSEQ multiplex PCR, and TCRdb kept only the in-frame ones, dropping some. The sample lists around 44,000 clones, about 92% occurring once. Material: peripheral blood. These receptor sequences come from a female donor with multiple sclerosis, enrolled in a pregnancy study.

This chain links TRBV29-1 with TRBJ1-2; 7 bases align to TRBD1. The CDR3 is 14 amino acids. The germline gives CDR1 SQVTM, CDR2 ANQGSEA. J gave up 1 base and V 4 bases, and 6 bases lay outside the gene matches. The CDR3 nucleotides are TGCAGCGTTGTGAGGGACAGACTTAACTATGGCTACACCTTC. It specifies CSVVRDRLNYGYTF.

The chain carries TRBV6-6 and TRBJ2-2, with D perhaps matching TRBD1 (6 bases). V was pared by 5 bases and J by 4 bases, with 11 bases between. The germline V gene has CDR1 MNHNY and CDR2 SVGAGI (reference sequence). The CDR3 has 14 amino acids. CDR3 sequence (DNA): TGTGCCAGCAGTAGGGACATGGGCACCGGGGAGCTGTTTTTT. Protein: CASSRDMGTGELFF.

The rearrangement joins TRBV5-1 to TRBJ2-3, with 7 bases lining up with TRBD2. The CDR3 totals 16 residues. The germline gives CDR1 SGHRS, CDR2 YFSETQ. V lost 4 bases to trimming and J lost 2 bases; unmatched junction nucleotides: 10. This CDR3 reads CASSLRVGRFTDTQYF. For the CDR3, the DNA is TGCGCCAGCAGCCTGAGGGTCGGGAGGTTCACAGATACGCAGTATTTT.

This rearrangement joins TRBV6-4 to TRBJ2-7; 8 bases map to TRBD1. The germline V gene has CDR1 MRHNA and CDR2 SNTAGT. With V trimmed by 2 bases and J by 3 bases, 6 bases remained unmatched. This CDR3 contains 15 residues. The CDR3 sequence: CASSDPWTGHYEQYF. The CDR3 DNA is TGTGCCAGCAGTGACCCATGGACAGGGCACTACGAGCAGTACTTC.

The CDR3 is CASSKEGTGGNQPQHF. CDR3 sequence (DNA): TGTGCCAGCAGCAAAGAAGGTACAGGGGGAAATCAGCCCCAGCATTTT. The chain is built from TRBV21-1 and TRBJ1-5; the table's D call of TRBD1 was not tested on the DNA. TRBV21-1 is assigned pseudogene status. The CDR3 runs 16 residues.

The chain combines TRBV9 with TRBJ2-7, with a possible D match to TRBD2 (6 bases). This CDR3 has 13 amino acids. Per germline, CDR1 SGDLS and CDR2 YYNGEE. Trimming pared 4 bases from V and 3 bases from J, leaving 11 bases between. The CDR3 loop reads CASSPRLGYEQYF. In nucleotides, the CDR3 is TGTGCCAGCAGCCCCCGACTAGGCTACGAGCAGTACTTC.

Notes on this clone: The germline gene is not matched at one end of the junction; a read error may be the cause. The chain recombines TRBV30 with TRBJ2-2; D gene unclear. Germline V gives CDR1 GTSNPN, CDR2 SVGIG (reference sequence). The CDR3 has 11 amino acids. The CDR3 is CAWSDTGELFF. CDR3 DNA sequence: TGTGCCTGGAGTGACACAGGGGAGCTGTTTTTT.

The chain employs TRBV18 and TRBJ2-5; weak D call: TRBD1 (5 bases). V lost 4 bases, J lost 2 bases, and 14 bases lay in between. CDR1 and CDR2 from the germline V gene are KGHSH and LQKENI. CDR3 length: 15 amino acids. The CDR3 DNA is TGTGCCAGCTCACTCTCAGGGTCCCGTCAAGAGACCCAGTACTTC. Translating gives CASSLSGSRQETQYF.

The rearrangement joins TRBV27 to TRBJ1-4; D might be TRBD1 (5 bases). Germline loops: CDR1 MNHEY, CDR2 SMNVEV (reference sequence). The CDR3 length is 14 residues. V gave up 7 bases and J gave up 7 bases, with 16 bases separating them. CDR3 nucleotide sequence: TGTGCCAGCATGAGAGGAGGGACGAGTGAAAAACTGTTTTTT. Translation: CASMRGGTSEKLFF.

A few counts support this clone. J is TRBJ1-2 and V is TRBV5-1, with TRBD1 identical over 8 bases. This CDR3 region has 14 residues. Germline CDR1 SGHRS, CDR2 YFSETQ. The V segment lost 0 bases and the J segment 4 bases; nucleotides outside the gene matches: 2. The CDR3 DNA reads as TGCGCCAGCAGCTTGGAGGGACAGGTCTATGGCTACACCTTC. It codes for CASSLEGQVYGYTF.

The chain joins TRBV27 to TRBJ1-1, with unresolved D. The CDR3 is 14 residues long. Trimming removed 5 bases from V and 4 bases from J, with 14 bases in between. CDR1 and CDR2 (germline): MNHEY, SMNVEV (reference sequence). The CDR3 DNA sequence: TGTGCCAGCAGTCCTCTAGAGGGCGTCACTGAAGCTTTCTTT. It codes for CASSPLEGVTEAFF.

V and J are TRBV19 and TRBJ1-1; 8 bases align to TRBD1. Germline V gives CDR1 LNHDA, CDR2 SQIVND (reference sequence). This CDR3 comprises 15 residues. The junction had 7 bases not matched to a gene; V was cut back by 6 bases and J by 1 base. The CDR3 loop reads CASRTSGGRNTEAFF. CDR3 in DNA: TGTGCCAGTAGGACCTCAGGGGGCAGGAACACTGAAGCTTTCTTT.

The chain has TRBV25-1 and TRBJ2-1; 11 nucleotides agree with TRBD1. The V and J ends lost 10 bases and 9 bases, in that order; junction bases with no gene match: 5. The CDR3 consists of 12 residues. Germline assignment: CDR1 MGHDK and CDR2 SYGVNS. The CDR3 region is CAIGQGAGEQFF. The CDR3 DNA follows: TGTGCCATCGGACAGGGGGCGGGTGAGCAGTTCTTC.

J is TRBJ2-5 and V is TRBV2; D gene ambiguous. The germline CDR1 and CDR2 sequences are SNHLY and FYNNEI. CDR3 length: 11 residues. V lost 3 bases, J lost 5 bases, and 4 bases lay in between. As DNA, the CDR3 is TGTGCCAGCAGTGAGGGGGAGACCCAGTACTTC. As protein: CASSEGETQYF.

This chain uses TRBV9 with TRBJ2-1, with 9 positions matching TRBD1. V was pared by 3 bases and J by 9 bases, with 7 bases of the junction left unmatched. The CDR3 contains 14 residues. Germline V gene data show CDR1 as SGDLS and CDR2 as YYNGEE. The CDR3 DNA sequence: TGTGCCAGCAGCGAGGGGACAGGGTTGGGTGAGCAGTTCTTC. Protein product: CASSEGTGLGEQFF.

The rearrangement uses TRBV6-6 and TRBJ2-1; D is ambiguous. CDR1 and CDR2 (germline): MNHNY, SVGAGI (reference sequence). Trimming took 6 bases from V and 10 from J, leaving 19 bases between them. CDR3 length: 14 amino acids. CDR3 sequence reads: CASSPLTLGGEQFF. The CDR3 DNA reads TGTGCCAGCAGCCCGCTCACTCTTGGTGGGGAGCAGTTCTTC.

This chain joins TRBV7-8 and TRBJ1-2, with D unclear. Looked up from germline, CDR1 is SGHVS and CDR2 is FQNEAQ. This CDR3 has 13 residues. V was shortened by 5 bases and J by 1 base, with 8 bases between the two germline ends. The CDR3 loop reads CASSQIDNYGYTF. The DNA of the CDR3 is TGTGCCAGCAGCCAGATCGATAACTATGGCTACACCTTC.

The chain joins TRBV2 to TRBJ2-2; D is possibly TRBD2 (6 bases). V lost 7 bases and J 4 bases, leaving 13 bases between the germline ends. Germline loops: CDR1 SNHLY, CDR2 FYNNEI. The CDR3 extends over 14 amino acids. This CDR3 reads CASKYEEGTGELFF. The CDR3 DNA is TGTGCCAGCAAGTATGAGGAGGGCACCGGGGAGCTGTTTTTT. Based on the CDR3 plus reference TRBV2 and TRBJ2-2, the full variable domain is EPEVTQTPSHQVTQMGQEVILRCVPISNHLYFYWYRQILGQKVEFLVSFYNNEISEKSEIFDDQFSVERPDGSNFTLKIRSTKLEDSAMYFCASKYEEGTGELFFGEGSRLTVL.